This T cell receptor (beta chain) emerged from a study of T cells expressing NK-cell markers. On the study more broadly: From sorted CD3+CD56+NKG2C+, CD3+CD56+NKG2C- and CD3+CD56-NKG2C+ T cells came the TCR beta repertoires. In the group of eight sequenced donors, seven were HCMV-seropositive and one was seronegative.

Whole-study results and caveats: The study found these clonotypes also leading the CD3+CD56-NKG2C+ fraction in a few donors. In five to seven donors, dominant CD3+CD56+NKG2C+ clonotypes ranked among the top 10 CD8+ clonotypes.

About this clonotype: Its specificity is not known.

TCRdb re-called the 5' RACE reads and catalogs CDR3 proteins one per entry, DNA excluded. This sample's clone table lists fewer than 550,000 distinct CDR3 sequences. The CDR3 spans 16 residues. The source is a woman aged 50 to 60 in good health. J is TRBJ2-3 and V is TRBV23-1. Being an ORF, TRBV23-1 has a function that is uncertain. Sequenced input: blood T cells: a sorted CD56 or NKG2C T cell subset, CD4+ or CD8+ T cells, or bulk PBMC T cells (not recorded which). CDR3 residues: CASSQLLAACTDTQYF.